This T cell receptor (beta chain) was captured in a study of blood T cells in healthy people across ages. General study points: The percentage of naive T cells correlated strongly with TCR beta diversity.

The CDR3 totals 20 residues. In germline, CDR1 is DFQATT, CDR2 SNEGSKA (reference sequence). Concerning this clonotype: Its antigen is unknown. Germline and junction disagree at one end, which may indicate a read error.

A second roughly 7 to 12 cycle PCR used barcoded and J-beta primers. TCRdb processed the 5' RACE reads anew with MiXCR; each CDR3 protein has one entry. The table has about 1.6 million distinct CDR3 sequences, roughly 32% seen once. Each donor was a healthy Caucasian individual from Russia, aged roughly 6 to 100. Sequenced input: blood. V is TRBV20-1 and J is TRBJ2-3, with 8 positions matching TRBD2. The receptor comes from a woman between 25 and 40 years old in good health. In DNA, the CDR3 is TGCAGTACTAGTGTCTACGGGGGTTGGGGAGCGGGAGCACGTACGGATACGCAGTATTTT. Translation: CSTSVYGGWGAGARTDTQYF.